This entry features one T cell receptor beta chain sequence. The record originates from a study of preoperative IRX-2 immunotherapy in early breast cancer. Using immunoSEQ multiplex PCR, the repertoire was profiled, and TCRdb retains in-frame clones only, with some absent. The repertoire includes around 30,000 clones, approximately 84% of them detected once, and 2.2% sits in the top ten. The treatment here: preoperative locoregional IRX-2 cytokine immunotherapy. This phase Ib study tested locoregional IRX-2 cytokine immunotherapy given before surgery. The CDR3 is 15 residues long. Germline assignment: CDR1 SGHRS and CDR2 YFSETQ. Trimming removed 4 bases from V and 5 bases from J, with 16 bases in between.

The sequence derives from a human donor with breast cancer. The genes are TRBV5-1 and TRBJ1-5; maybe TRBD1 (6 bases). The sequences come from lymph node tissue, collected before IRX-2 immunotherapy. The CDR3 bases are TGCGCCAGCAGCCGAGGGGGTAAGTCGGATCAGCCCCAGCATTTT. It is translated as CASSRGGKSDQPQHF.